A single sample is the source of the 17 T cell receptor beta chains below, sequenced in a study of blood T cell repertoires in COVID-19. TCRdb's table, derived via immunoSEQ multiplex PCR, lists solely in-frame clones and lacks some. The sample shows tens of thousands of clones, 88% of them seen only once. Material: peripheral blood. The origin of the receptors is a man in his fifties or sixties with active COVID-19.

This clone was found a few times. This chain links TRBV7-3 with TRBJ1-6, with D hard to call. This CDR3 is built from 15 residues. The ends were cut back, 1 base at V and 6 bases at J, with 10 bases in the middle. Germline CDR1 SGHTA, CDR2 FQGTGA. The CDR3 region has the DNA TGTGCCAGCAGCTTAATGCAGGCGGGTAATTCACCCCTCCACTTT. This translates into CASSLMQAGNSPLHF.

This chain links TRBV9 with TRBJ2-7; TRBD1 matches at 11 bases. The CDR3 runs to 17 residues. J gave up 1 base and V 3 bases, and 9 bases lay outside the gene matches. Germline V gene data show CDR1 as SGDLS and CDR2 as YYNGEE. The DNA for the CDR3 is TGTGCCAGCAGCGGGGGACAGGGGGGCCCACCTTCCTACGAGCAGTACTTC. Translated: CASSGGQGGPPSYEQYF.

The J gene is TRBJ2-7, the V gene TRBV7-3; D not certain. This CDR3 spans 13 amino acids. The germline CDR1 and CDR2 sequences are SGHTA and FQGTGA. Trimming cost V 3 bases and J 5 bases, with 11 bases left between them. The CDR3 DNA reads as TGTGCCAGCAGCTTCGACTCCGGAGACGAGCAGTACTTC. Amino acids: CASSFDSGDEQYF.

The chain employs TRBV7-8 and TRBJ2-2; no reliable D call. Germline CDR1 reads SGHVS; CDR2 reads FQNEAQ. The CDR3 runs 16 residues. With 5 bases removed from V and 3 bases from J, the gap between germline ends came to 16 bases. CDR3 in DNA: TGTGCCAGCAGCCCCGGAGTGACGCTCCACACCGGGGAGCTGTTTTTT. Encoded protein: CASSPGVTLHTGELFF.

The chain carries TRBV7-2 and TRBJ1-5, with D unresolved. V was shortened by 5 bases and J by 7 bases, with 12 bases between the two germline ends. The germline CDR1 and CDR2 sequences are SGHTA and FQGNSA. The CDR3 is 13 amino acids. The CDR3 protein is CASSVMRLQPQHF. Here the CDR3 DNA reads TGTGCCAGCAGCGTGATGAGATTGCAGCCCCAGCATTTT.

This rearrangement joins TRBV15 to TRBJ1-5; 8 bases line up with TRBD1. The V gene's germline CDR1 is LNHNV and CDR2 YYDKDF (reference sequence). CDR3 size: 16 residues. Trimming cost V 0 bases and J 6 bases; bases outside gene matches: 7. The CDR3 protein is CATSRDRAGGSQPQHF. For the CDR3, the DNA is TGTGCCACCAGCAGAGATAGGGCAGGGGGCAGTCAGCCCCAGCATTTT.

The chain links TRBV9 to TRBJ2-1, with 7 bases matching TRBD2. The germline CDR1 and CDR2 sequences are SGDLS and YYNGEE. With V trimmed by 3 bases and J by 3 bases, 6 bases remained unmatched. This CDR3 is built from 15 residues. This CDR3 reads CASSGRSGIYNEQFF. For the CDR3, the DNA is TGTGCCAGCAGCGGAAGAAGCGGGATCTACAATGAGCAGTTCTTC. Looking up the rest from reference TRBV9 and TRBJ2-1 gives the full variable domain: DSGVTQTPKHLITATGQRVTLRCSPRSGDLSVYWYQQSLDQGLQFLIQYYNGEERAKGNILERFSAQQFPDLHSELNLSSLELGDSALYFCASSGRSGIYNEQFFGPGTRLTVL.

The chain couples TRBV10-3 to TRBJ2-7; weak D call: TRBD2 (7 bases). CDR1 ENHRY and CDR2 SYGVKD come from the germline V gene. CDR3 length: 11 amino acids. CDR3 sequence reads: CASGGVREAYF. CDR3 sequence (DNA): TGTGCGTCGGGGGGCGTCCGTGAGGCGTACTTC.

The J gene is TRBJ1-2, the V gene TRBV3-1 (or the pseudogene TRBV3-2); 7 bases are shared with TRBD1. Germline V lookup: CDR1 LGHDT, CDR2 YNNKEL (reference sequence). The CDR3 is made up of 13 amino acids. With V trimmed by 3 bases and J by 8 bases, 6 bases remained unmatched. CDR3 amino acids: CASSQQGGEGYTF. The CDR3 DNA sequence: TGTGCCAGCAGCCAGCAGGGGGGTGAGGGCTACACCTTC.

The chain recombines TRBV11-2 with TRBJ2-7; the D gene is possibly TRBD1 (7 bases). V was shortened by 1 base and J by 0 bases, with 13 bases between the two germline ends. Germline CDR1 is SGHAT and CDR2 is FQNNGV. The CDR3 extends over 16 amino acids. CDR3 coding DNA: TGTGCCAGCAGCTTAGGGCAGGGGGGATTCTCCTACGAGCAGTACTTC. It yields the protein CASSLGQGGFSYEQYF.

This chain links TRBV6-6 with TRBJ2-2, with 9 bases identical to TRBD2. This CDR3 comprises 15 residues. V trimming: 8 bases; J trimming: 6 bases; junction bases outside the gene matches: 10. Germline assignment: CDR1 MNHNY and CDR2 SVGAGI (reference sequence). CDR3 DNA: TGTGCCAGCTCTCTGCTAGCGGGACCGGCCGGGGAGCTGTTTTTT. It translates to CASSLLAGPAGELFF.

V gene TRBV7-3 combines with J gene TRBJ2-2; D is unresolved. Germline V gene sequence: CDR1 SGHTA, CDR2 FQGTGA. The CDR3 length is 16 residues. With 5 bases removed from V and 7 bases from J, the gap between germline ends came to 20 bases. In DNA, the CDR3 is TGTGCCAGCAGCCCAGTCGGGTCCGAGTCTCTCGGGGAGCTGTTTTTT. Protein product: CASSPVGSESLGELFF.

This clone was counted between two and nine times. The chain employs TRBV13 and TRBJ1-1; a weak D match, TRBD1 (6 bases). CDR1 is PRHDT and CDR2 is FYEKMQ in the germline V gene (reference sequence). The CDR3 covers 14 residues. Trimming took 5 bases from V and 2 from J, leaving 12 bases between them. The CDR3 region has the DNA TGTGCCAGCAGCAGACAGGCTACCAACACTGAAGCTTTCTTT. Translated: CASSRQATNTEAFF.

This clone was recorded only once. The chain joins TRBV27 to TRBJ2-1; 8 bases align to TRBD2. Germline CDR1 reads MNHEY; CDR2 reads SMNVEV (reference sequence). CDR3 length: 12 amino acids. V was pared by 6 bases and J by 12 bases, with 7 bases of the junction left unmatched. CDR3 protein: CASRGSGRTQFF. The CDR3 nucleotides are TGTGCCAGCAGGGGGAGCGGGAGAACGCAGTTCTTC.

V and J are TRBV4-2 and TRBJ1-1, with D perhaps matching TRBD1 (6 bases). Germline CDR1 is LGHNA and CDR2 is YNFKEQ. The CDR3 covers 15 residues. The V end lost 4 bases, the J end lost 1 base, and 13 bases lay between the germline ends. CDR3 nucleotides: TGTGCCAGCAGCCTTCCCGACAGGCAGAACACTGAAGCTTTCTTT. It specifies CASSLPDRQNTEAFF.

This clone was found once. The chain employs TRBV10-3 and TRBJ1-1; 7 positions agree with TRBD1. With 4 bases clipped from V and 4 bases from J, the junction kept 3 bases outside the gene matches. The CDR3 has 13 amino acids. Germline CDR1 ENHRY, CDR2 SYGVKD. The CDR3, as DNA: TGTGCCATCAGTGGACAGGGCGGCACTGAAGCTTTCTTT. Protein sequence: CAISGQGGTEAFF.

This clone has just one count. J is TRBJ2-1 and V is TRBV5-1, with TRBD2 matching over 7 bases. CDR3 length: 16 amino acids. J was trimmed by 3 bases and V by 2 bases; bases with no gene match: 8. Looked up from germline, CDR1 is SGHRS and CDR2 is YFSETQ. As DNA, the CDR3 is TGCGCCAGCAGCTTATCTAGCGGAAACCTCTACAATGAGCAGTTCTTC. Amino acid sequence: CASSLSSGNLYNEQFF.